The entry that follows covers one T cell receptor beta chain sequence. The authors' processing: How many nucleated cells were present was estimated from reference gene primer amplification. Only in-frame clones appear in the TCRdb table, and some are missing; sequencing was by immunoSEQ multiplex PCR. V and J calls and clone size are copied from that table; D and trimming were computed from the DNA. The repertoire consists of tens of thousands of clones, with roughly 88% occurring once and the leading ten covering 6.5% to 8.5%. Followed over time, Seattle patients had been enrolled while infection was active. Germline CDR1 and CDR2: SEHNR and FQNEAQ (reference sequence). The V gene end was trimmed by 5 bases and the J gene end by 2 bases; junction bases not matched to a gene: 12. This CDR3 has 17 amino acids. The sample is drawn from a study of blood T cell repertoires in COVID-19. In the study overall: Acute and convalescent COVID-19 specimens originated in the United States, Italy and Spain.

The J gene is TRBJ2-7, the V gene TRBV7-9; 10 positions agree with TRBD1. This sequence was found in a man between 18 and 29 years old with COVID-19, enrolled during active disease. The material sequenced was peripheral blood. The CDR3 sequence is CASSPASPGTGAYEQYF. CDR3 nucleotides: TGTGCCAGCAGCCCAGCTTCACCGGGGACAGGGGCCTACGAGCAGTACTTC.